Presented here are 27 T cell receptor beta chains from one specimen sequenced in a study of sequential checkpoint blockade in melanoma. Treatment denoted: randomized to nivolumab then ipilimumab (arm A) or the reverse (arm B). The table came from immunoSEQ multiplex PCR; TCRdb's copy has only in-frame clones and leaves some out. The repertoire includes about 25,000 clones, roughly four fifths of them detected once, and around a fifth sits in the top ten. This specimen consisted of CD8+ T cells sorted from blood (inferred from file names), obtained from a patient given nivolumab and ipilimumab in sequence. All receptors come from a human donor with melanoma.

The genes are TRBV5-1 and TRBJ2-7, with 7 bases fitting TRBD2. Germline-derived CDR1 and CDR2 are SGHRS and YFSETQ. V was pared by 2 bases and J by 2 bases, with 4 bases of the junction left unmatched. This CDR3 is built from 14 residues. CDR3 residues: CASSLSGIPYEQYF. In DNA, the CDR3 is TGCGCCAGCAGCTTAAGCGGGATTCCCTACGAGCAGTACTTC.

V is TRBV5-1 and J is TRBJ1-4; TRBD1 agrees at 11 bases. J lost 0 bases, V lost 4 bases, and 5 bases had no gene match. The CDR3 is 17 amino acids. Germline CDR1 is SGHRS and CDR2 is YFSETQ. Here the CDR3 reads CASSDPGQGATNEKLFF. For the CDR3, the DNA is TGCGCCAGCAGCGATCCGGGACAGGGGGCAACTAATGAAAAACTGTTTTTT.

The chain links TRBV29-1 to TRBJ2-1; 7 bases line up with TRBD2. With V trimmed by 6 bases and J by 4 bases, 9 bases remained unmatched. The germline V gene has CDR1 SQVTM and CDR2 ANQGSEA. The CDR3 length is 14 residues. For the CDR3, the DNA is TGCAGCGTCGCGCTCGGGGGGTTTTACAATGAGCAGTTCTTC. This sequence encodes CSVALGGFYNEQFF.

There are a few counts of this clone. V and J are TRBV11-2 and TRBJ2-7, with a tentative D call TRBD1 (5 bases). V was trimmed by 1 base and J by 10 bases, leaving 17 bases between them. The CDR3 has 14 residues. Germline V gene data show CDR1 as SGHAT and CDR2 as FQNNGV. The CDR3 sequence: CASSLAPTAPIQYF. CDR3 coding DNA: TGTGCCAGCAGCTTAGCGCCGACAGCTCCAATACAGTACTTC. The whole variable domain, filled in from reference TRBV11-2 and TRBJ2-7, reads EAGVAQSPRYKIIEKRQSVAFWCNPISGHATLYWYQQILGQGPKLLIQFQNNGVVDDSQLPKDRFSAERLKGVDSTLKIQPAKLEDSAVYLCASSLAPTAPIQYFGPGTRLTVT.

V gene TRBV4-3 combines with J gene TRBJ2-2; TRBD2 might be the D (7 bases). This CDR3 contains 16 residues. Germline V gene data show CDR1 as LGHNA and CDR2 as YSLEER. The germline V and J ends were trimmed by 5 bases and 3 bases, with 16 bases remaining between them. The CDR3 region has the DNA TGCGCCAGCAGCATTTCGGGGGGCATGGACACCGGGGAGCTGTTTTTT. Amino acid sequence: CASSISGGMDTGELFF.

The genes are TRBV28 and TRBJ2-1; 10 positions match TRBD2. CDR1 MDHEN and CDR2 SYDVKM come from the germline V gene. The CDR3 covers 16 residues. After removal of 6 bases from V and 0 bases from J, the junction contained 5 bases not matched to a gene. CDR3: CASSWTSGSSYNEQFF. CDR3 DNA sequence: TGTGCCAGCAGCTGGACTAGCGGTAGCTCCTACAATGAGCAGTTCTTC.

The chain joins TRBV9 to TRBJ1-2; D may be TRBD1 (6 bases). The germline gives CDR1 SGDLS, CDR2 YYNGEE. This CDR3 is built from 14 residues. V lost 4 bases, J lost 6 bases, and 16 bases lay in between. The CDR3 is CASSSNRVRDGYTF. Here the CDR3 DNA reads TGTGCCAGCAGCTCAAACAGGGTGCGGGATGGCTACACCTTC.

The J gene is TRBJ2-5, the V gene TRBV28; TRBD1 aligns across 7 bases. The J call could be wrong; TRBJ2-7 is a better fit for the DNA end. CDR3 length: 14 amino acids. Germline CDR1 reads MDHEN; CDR2 reads SYDVKM. The CDR3 nucleotides read TGTGCCAGCAACCCGGGACAGCCGACCTACGAGCAGTACTTC. It codes for CASNPGQPTYEQYF.

V usage is TRBV4-3 and J usage is TRBJ1-6, with unresolved D. V lost 4 bases, J lost 8 bases, and 12 bases lay in between. The CDR3 has 14 amino acids. The germline V gene has CDR1 LGHNA and CDR2 YSLEER. The CDR3 coding sequence is TGCGCCAGCAGCCCCTGGCAGAGGGATTCACCCCTCCACTTT. The encoded protein is CASSPWQRDSPLHF.

J is TRBJ2-7 and V is TRBV4-2; 8 bases align to TRBD2. Germline values: CDR1 LGHNA, CDR2 YNFKEQ. The CDR3 contains 15 residues. J gave up 2 bases and V 2 bases, and 5 bases lay outside the gene matches. The CDR3 nucleotides are TGTGCCAGCAGCCAACAACTAGCGGACCCCTACGAGCAGTACTTC. Translated: CASSQQLADPYEQYF.

The chain recombines TRBV27 with TRBJ2-1, with 9 bases that match TRBD2. This CDR3 has 14 amino acids. The junction had 8 bases not matched to a gene; V was cut back by 6 bases and J by 8 bases. Germline CDR1 and CDR2: MNHEY and SMNVEV (reference sequence). The CDR3 nucleotides are TGTGCCAGCAGCTCTAGCGGGATAATGTATGAGCAGTTCTTC. It encodes CASSSSGIMYEQFF.

The rearrangement joins TRBV20-1 to TRBJ2-1; tentatively, D is TRBD2 (5 bases). This CDR3 is 11 amino acids long. V lost 2 bases, J lost 10 bases, and 9 bases lay in between. Germline CDR1 and CDR2: DFQATT and SNEGSKA (reference sequence). CDR3 amino acids: CSARSGNEQFF. CDR3 in DNA: TGCAGTGCTAGATCGGGGAACGAGCAGTTCTTC.

The chain recombines TRBV28 with TRBJ2-1; 12 bases agree with TRBD2. Germline-derived CDR1 and CDR2 are MDHEN and SYDVKM. V gave up 5 bases and J gave up 0 bases; unmatched junction bases: 17. The CDR3 extends over 21 amino acids. Written as DNA, the CDR3 is TGTGCCAGCAGTACCCACAGGACAGGGGAGACTAGCGGGAGCTCCTACAATGAGCAGTTCTTC. It translates to CASSTHRTGETSGSSYNEQFF.

This chain connects TRBV28 to TRBJ2-7; a possible D gene is TRBD2 (5 bases). Germline V lookup: CDR1 MDHEN, CDR2 SYDVKM. The CDR3 covers 16 residues. The V end lost 3 bases, the J end lost 5 bases, and 20 bases lay between the germline ends. The CDR3 loop reads CASSFYRDRGSHEQYF. Written as DNA, the CDR3 is TGTGCCAGCAGTTTCTACCGGGATCGGGGTTCCCACGAGCAGTACTTC.

This rearrangement joins TRBV7-9 to TRBJ1-1, with D tentatively TRBD1 (5 bases). V lost 5 bases, J lost 0 bases, and 13 bases lay in between. In germline, CDR1 is SEHNR, CDR2 FQNEAQ (reference sequence). The CDR3 is 15 residues long. CDR3 sequence (DNA): TGTGCCAGCAGCCAAGGGGTAGGGGTGAACACTGAAGCTTTCTTT. Translating gives CASSQGVGVNTEAFF.

The gene calls are TRBV4-3 and TRBJ1-2, with 8 bases fitting TRBD1. The CDR3 covers 15 residues. Germline V CDR1 and CDR2: LGHNA, YSLEER. J gave up 4 bases and V 2 bases, and 6 bases lay outside the gene matches. CDR3 residues: CASSQRTGRGYGYTF. Here the CDR3 DNA reads TGCGCCAGCAGCCAAAGGACAGGGAGGGGCTATGGCTACACCTTC.

V is TRBV4-3 and J is TRBJ2-6, with 7 bases that match TRBD1. CDR1 is LGHNA and CDR2 is YSLEER in the germline V gene. CDR3 length: 17 residues. After removal of 1 base from V and 0 bases from J, the junction contained 3 bases not matched to a gene. In nucleotides, the CDR3 is TGCGCCAGCAGCCAAGTAGCAGGGGGCTCTGGGGCCAACGTCCTGACTTTC. Translated, it gives CASSQVAGGSGANVLTF.

Only a few counts were recorded for this clone. V usage is TRBV11-3 and J usage is TRBJ2-7; D remains ambiguous. Trimming removed 5 bases at V and 0 bases at J, with 8 bases between. The length of the CDR3 is 13 residues. Looked up from germline, CDR1 is SGHNT and CDR2 is YENEEA. The chain's CDR3 is CASSPGLSYEQYF. The CDR3 DNA reads as TGTGCCAGCAGCCCAGGCCTCTCCTACGAGCAGTACTTC.

The chain links TRBV6-5 to TRBJ2-7; 9 positions agree with TRBD1. CDR1 and CDR2 (germline): MNHEY, SVGAGI. The J segment lost 3 bases and the V segment lost 7 bases, leaving 7 bases of the junction unmatched. This CDR3 region has 14 residues. The DNA of the CDR3 is TGTGCCAGCAAGACAGGGGGAGATATCTACGAGCAGTACTTC. Its translation is CASKTGGDIYEQYF.

This clone appeared a few times. The DNA of the CDR3 is TGTGCCAGCAGCCTTGGCGGGGGCCCGATCTACAATGAGCAGTTCTTC. This sequence encodes CASSLGGGPIYNEQFF. V and J are TRBV14 and TRBJ2-1; TRBD2 is a possible D gene (7 bases). V lost 4 bases and J lost 3, with 16 bases in between. Looked up from germline, CDR1 is SGHDN and CDR2 is FVKESK. There are 16 residues in the CDR3. Variable domain in full (rest from reference TRBV14 and TRBJ2-1): EAGVTQFPSHSVIEKGQTVTLRCDPISGHDNLYWYRRVMGKEIKFLLHFVKESKQDESGMPNNRFLAERTGGTYSTLKVQPAELEDSGVYFCASSLGGGPIYNEQFFGPGTRLTVL.

The CDR3 spells CASSLGENTEAFF. CDR3 in DNA: TGCGCCAGCAGCTTGGGAGAGAACACTGAAGCTTTCTTT. J is TRBJ1-1 and V is TRBV5-1; no clear D gene. This CDR3 has 13 amino acids. Germline V lookup: CDR1 SGHRS, CDR2 YFSETQ. Deletions cut 0 bases from V and 1 base from J, with 4 bases between.

The chain has TRBV7-9 and TRBJ1-2; possible D gene TRBD1, 5 bases. V dropped 5 bases and J dropped 8 bases, with 18 bases sitting between them. Germline loops: CDR1 SEHNR, CDR2 FQNEAQ (reference sequence). The CDR3 totals 14 residues. The chain's CDR3 is CASSPAAWGSGYTF. DNA of the CDR3: TGTGCCAGCAGCCCGGCGGCGTGGGGCAGCGGCTACACCTTC.

The J gene is TRBJ1-1, the V gene TRBV7-9, with D perhaps matching TRBD1 (6 bases). From germline, CDR1 is SEHNR and CDR2 FQNEAQ (reference sequence). The CDR3 has 16 amino acids. V lost 5 bases and J 0 bases, leaving 16 bases between the germline ends. The chain's CDR3 is CASSPNREDMNTEAFF. The CDR3, as DNA: TGTGCCAGCAGCCCTAACAGGGAAGATATGAACACTGAAGCTTTCTTT.

The V call is TRBV19, the J call TRBJ2-3, with 11 bases identical to TRBD2. The V segment lost 10 bases and the J segment 7 bases; nucleotides outside the gene matches: 13. Germline V gene sequence: CDR1 LNHDA, CDR2 SQIVND (reference sequence). CDR3 length equals 15 residues. CDR3 residues: CATSSGGPSGYTQYF. The CDR3 DNA follows: TGTGCCACCTCTAGCGGGGGGCCCTCAGGGTATACGCAGTATTTT.

This rearrangement joins TRBV25-1 to TRBJ1-1; the match to TRBD1 covers 7 bases. Germline V gives CDR1 MGHDK, CDR2 SYGVNS. The trim removed 7 bases at V and 5 bases at J, leaving 7 bases unmatched. This CDR3 spans 13 amino acids. CDR3 residues: CASTPTGRTEAFF. CDR3 DNA sequence: TGTGCCAGCACCCCGACAGGGCGAACTGAAGCTTTCTTT.

V usage is TRBV9 and J usage is TRBJ2-1; weak D call: TRBD2 (5 bases). Germline V gene sequence: CDR1 SGDLS, CDR2 YYNGEE. Trimming removed 3 bases from V and 9 bases from J, with 10 bases in between. The CDR3 sequence is 12 residues long. The CDR3 region is CASSAGEREQFF. CDR3 sequence (DNA): TGTGCCAGCAGCGCCGGGGAGCGTGAGCAGTTCTTC. Using reference TRBV9 and TRBJ2-1 for the parts outside the CDR3, the full variable domain is DSGVTQTPKHLITATGQRVTLRCSPRSGDLSVYWYQQSLDQGLQFLIQYYNGEERAKGNILERFSAQQFPDLHSELNLSSLELGDSALYFCASSAGEREQFFGPGTRLTVL.

This clone was recorded only once. The chain is built from TRBV18 and TRBJ1-1; the D is unclear. The V end lost 5 bases, the J end lost 5 bases, and 18 bases lay between the germline ends. Germline lookup yields CDR1 KGHSH and CDR2 LQKENI. The CDR3 loop spans 15 amino acids. CDR3 nucleotide sequence: TGTGCCAGCTCAATAGCCGACCCTCCGGGAACTGAAGCTTTCTTT. This gives the protein CASSIADPPGTEAFF.